Below, 5 T cell receptor beta chains from the same sample are listed, as sequenced in a study of early T cells in non-severe SARS-CoV-2 infection. TCRdb re-called the 5' RACE reads through MiXCR, storing one row per CDR3 protein. The sample includes roughly 28,000 distinct CDR3 sequences, about 4% of them seen just once. The sequencing sample was made of whole blood. The receptors derive from an adult who was a healthcare worker with PCR-confirmed SARS-CoV-2 infection or an uninfected control (not recorded which).

This clonotype was seen many times. J is TRBJ1-2 and V is TRBV20-1, with 8 bases fitting TRBD1. This CDR3 region has 15 residues. Germline CDR1 reads DFQATT; CDR2 reads SNEGSKA (reference sequence). V lost 3 bases and J lost 3; bases outside the gene matches: 9. The DNA for the CDR3 is TGCAGTGCTAGTTCGAGACAGGGGTTCGACTATGGCTACACCTTC. Amino acid sequence: CSASSRQGFDYGYTF.

This clonotype showed up many times. The chain joins TRBV6-2 or TRBV6-3 to TRBJ1-2; the match to TRBD1 covers 7 bases. Germline CDR1 is MNHEY and CDR2 is SVGEGT. With 5 bases clipped from V and 6 bases from J, the junction kept 12 bases outside the gene matches. This CDR3 contains 15 residues. The CDR3 here is CASSRGEGALHGYTF. The CDR3 DNA reads as TGTGCCAGCAGTCGCGGTGAGGGGGCTTTGCATGGCTACACCTTC.

There are many counts of this clonotype. The chain joins TRBV11-2 to TRBJ2-2; the D is unclear. This CDR3 has 14 residues. V lost 2 bases and J 1 base, leaving 5 bases between the germline ends. CDR1 and CDR2 from the germline V gene are SGHAT and FQNNGV. The CDR3 sequence: CASSLLQNTGELFF. Written as DNA, the CDR3 is TGTGCCAGCAGCTTACTACAGAACACCGGGGAGCTGTTTTTT.

This clonotype was seen at least ten times. The genes are TRBV27 and TRBJ2-6, with a possible D match to TRBD1 (6 bases). The V and J ends lost 7 bases and 0 bases respectively, with 19 bases between them. The CDR3 contains 18 residues. The germline gives CDR1 MNHEY, CDR2 SMNVEV (reference sequence). The CDR3: CASKGVGQIGSGANVLTF. In DNA, the CDR3 is TGTGCCAGCAAGGGTGTCGGACAGATTGGCTCTGGGGCCAACGTCCTGACTTTC.

This clonotype has at least ten counts. The chain recombines TRBV20-1 with TRBJ2-3; the D gene is possibly TRBD2 (5 bases). The CDR3 runs to 12 residues. Trimming took off 6 bases at V and 6 bases at J, with 13 bases between the two ends. The germline gives CDR1 DFQATT, CDR2 SNEGSKA (reference sequence). The CDR3 sequence is CSAYAGPDTQYF. Written as DNA, the CDR3 is TGCAGTGCCTACGCGGGCCCCGATACGCAGTATTTT.